This entry lists 14 T cell receptor beta chains sequenced from one sample in a study of cytomegalovirus exposure and HLA in healthy donors. PCR used 60 Vbeta primers and 13 Jbeta primers. Data came from immunoSEQ multiplex PCR; TCRdb stores just in-frame clones and leaves some out. The sample is made up of some 82,000 clones, and the top ten hold around 1.2% of it. Sequencing was carried out using PBMCs. All receptors derive from a woman in her twenties or thirties in good health and CMV-seronegative.

The chain links TRBV7-9 to TRBJ1-1, with 7 bases matching TRBD1. This CDR3 contains 14 residues. The germline V gene has CDR1 SEHNR and CDR2 FQNEAQ (reference sequence). The ends lost 5 bases at V and 0 bases at J; junction bases unmatched: 3. CDR3 residues: CASSQGQMNTEAFF. The CDR3 DNA sequence: TGTGCCAGCAGCCAGGGACAGATGAACACTGAAGCTTTCTTT.

The chain recombines TRBV30 with TRBJ1-1, with TRBD1 matching over 7 bases. This CDR3 has 17 residues. The trim removed 0 bases at V and 3 bases at J, leaving 13 bases unmatched. Germline V gene data show CDR1 as GTSNPN and CDR2 as SVGIG (reference sequence). CDR3 sequence (DNA): TGTGCCTGGAGTGTTTCCACTACCGGGACAGTAGACACTGAAGCTTTCTTT. Translated: CAWSVSTTGTVDTEAFF.

V is TRBV27 and J is TRBJ2-7, with 7 bases lining up with TRBD2. The V segment lost 4 bases and the J segment 6 bases; nucleotides outside the gene matches: 0. The CDR3 totals 11 residues. Germline loops: CDR1 MNHEY, CDR2 SMNVEV (reference sequence). CDR3 loop: CASSWGGEQYF. DNA for the CDR3: TGTGCCAGCAGTTGGGGGGGCGAGCAGTACTTC.

The genes are TRBV5-8 and TRBJ2-3, with 10 bases matching TRBD1. With V trimmed by 4 bases and J by 4 bases, 9 bases remained unmatched. The CDR3 has 16 residues. In germline, CDR1 is SGHTS, CDR2 YDEGEE. In nucleotides, the CDR3 is TGTGCCAGCAGCCCGGGGACAGGGGTTCGTCCAGATACGCAGTATTTT. Amino acids: CASSPGTGVRPDTQYF.

The chain employs TRBV2 and TRBJ2-7; D perhaps matches TRBD1 (5 bases). The CDR3 contains 13 residues. Trimming shortened V by 7 bases and J by 0 bases, and 10 bases separated the two germline ends. Germline-derived CDR1 and CDR2 are SNHLY and FYNNEI. The CDR3 reads CASTDTSSYEQYF. DNA for the CDR3: TGTGCCAGCACGGACACGAGCTCCTACGAGCAGTACTTC.

With regard to this clone: At one end the junction does not follow the germline gene, possibly because of a read error. The same CDR3 can be traced to other DNA sequences in this sample. The V call is TRBV6-1, the J call TRBJ1-6; 8 bases are shared with TRBD1. This CDR3 comprises 14 residues. From germline, CDR1 is MNHNS and CDR2 SASEGT. CDR3 sequence reads: CASSRQGSGSPLHF. DNA for the CDR3: TGTGCCAGCAGTCGACAGGGGTCGGGCTCACCCCTACACTTT.

The CDR3 nucleotides are TGTGCCAGCAGCCATTTAGGACAGGGTGAATACGAGCAGTACTTC. Translated: CASSHLGQGEYEQYF. This rearrangement joins TRBV14 to TRBJ2-7, with 8 bases fitting TRBD1. The germline gives CDR1 SGHDN, CDR2 FVKESK. This CDR3 region has 15 residues. Trimming at V came to 3 bases and at J to 4 bases, leaving 8 bases not matched to a gene.

The V call is TRBV5-1, the J call TRBJ2-3, with TRBD1 identical over 8 bases. V was clipped by 3 bases and J by 1 base; unmatched bases: 4. The CDR3 sequence is 15 residues long. The V gene's germline CDR1 is SGHRS and CDR2 YFSETQ. The CDR3 coding sequence is TGCGCCAGCAGCTCGCCGGGACAGGGCACAGATACGCAGTATTTT. It is translated as CASSSPGQGTDTQYF.

The chain joins TRBV30 to TRBJ2-7; D is possibly TRBD2 (6 bases). Germline values: CDR1 GTSNPN, CDR2 SVGIG (reference sequence). The length of the CDR3 is 14 residues. Trimming removed 4 bases at V and 0 bases at J, with 13 bases between. The CDR3 protein is CAWNRDSASYEQYF. CDR3 in DNA: TGTGCCTGGAACCGGGACTCGGCCTCCTACGAGCAGTACTTC.

The chain is built from TRBV27 and TRBJ2-5; 8 bases match TRBD2. Losses at the gene ends were 6 bases for V and 1 base for J; bases not matched to a gene: 10. CDR3 size: 16 residues. The germline V gene encodes CDR1 MNHEY and CDR2 SMNVEV (reference sequence). CDR3 protein: CASSPGIAGTQETQYF. The DNA of the CDR3 is TGTGCCAGCAGCCCTGGGATAGCGGGGACCCAAGAGACCCAGTACTTC.

The chain combines TRBV30 with TRBJ2-1; D may be TRBD2 (6 bases). V lost 5 bases to trimming and J lost 9 bases, with 11 bases between them. CDR3 size: 11 residues. From germline, CDR1 is GTSNPN and CDR2 SVGIG (reference sequence). As DNA, the CDR3 is TGTGCCTGGGGGCCCGGGAGTGAGCAGTTCTTC. It codes for CAWGPGSEQFF.

V and J are TRBV30 and TRBJ1-3; no clear D. CDR3 length: 14 residues. The V end lost 0 bases, the J end lost 2 bases, and 8 bases lay between the germline ends. In germline, CDR1 is GTSNPN, CDR2 SVGIG (reference sequence). The chain's CDR3 is CAWSVPGAGNTIYF. The CDR3 DNA is TGTGCCTGGAGTGTACCCGGGGCTGGAAACACCATATATTTT.

The V and J genes are TRBV6-5 and TRBJ2-1; D is perhaps TRBD2 (6 bases). CDR3 length: 15 residues. Trimming removed 7 bases from V and 7 bases from J, with 20 bases in between. The germline gives CDR1 MNHEY, CDR2 SVGAGI. The CDR3 reads CASTSVGAGGNEQFF. The CDR3 region has the DNA TGTGCCAGCACCTCGGTGGGAGCGGGTGGGAATGAGCAGTTCTTC.

The rearrangement links TRBV5-4 to TRBJ1-2, with D perhaps matching TRBD1 (6 bases). CDR1 is SGHNT, CDR2 YYREEE, per germline (reference sequence). The CDR3 totals 15 residues. Trimming removed 0 bases from V and 4 bases from J, with 13 bases in between. CDR3 loop: CASSLGTGLRYGYTF. CDR3 nucleotide sequence: TGTGCCAGCAGCTTGGGTACAGGGTTACGCTATGGCTACACCTTC. Complete variable domain (other parts from reference TRBV5-4 and TRBJ1-2): ETGVTQSPTHLIKTRGQQVTLRCSSQSGHNTVSWYQQALGQGPQFIFQYYREEENGRGNFPPRFSGLQFPNYSSELNVNALELDDSALYLCASSLGTGLRYGYTFGSGTRLTVV.